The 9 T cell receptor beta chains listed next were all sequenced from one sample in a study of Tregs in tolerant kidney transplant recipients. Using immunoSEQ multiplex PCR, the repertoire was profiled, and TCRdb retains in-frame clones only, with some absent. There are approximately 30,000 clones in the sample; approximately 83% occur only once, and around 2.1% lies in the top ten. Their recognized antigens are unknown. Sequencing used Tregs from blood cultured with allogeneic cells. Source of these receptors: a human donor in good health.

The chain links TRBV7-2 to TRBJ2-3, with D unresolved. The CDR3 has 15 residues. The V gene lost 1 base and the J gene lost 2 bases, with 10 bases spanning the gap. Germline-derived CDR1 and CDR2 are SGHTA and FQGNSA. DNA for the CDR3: TGTGCCAGCAGCTTAGTGGGAACCTCCACAGATACGCAGTATTTT. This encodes CASSLVGTSTDTQYF.

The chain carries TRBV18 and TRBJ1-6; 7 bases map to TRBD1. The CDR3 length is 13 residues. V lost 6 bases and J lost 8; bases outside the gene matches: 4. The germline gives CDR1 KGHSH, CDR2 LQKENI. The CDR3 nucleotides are TGTGCCAGCTCCGACAGGGAAGATTCACCCCTCCACTTT. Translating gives CASSDREDSPLHF.

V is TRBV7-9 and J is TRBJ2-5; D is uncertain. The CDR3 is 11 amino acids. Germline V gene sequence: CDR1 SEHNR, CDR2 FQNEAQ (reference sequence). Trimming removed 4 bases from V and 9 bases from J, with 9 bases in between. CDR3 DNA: TGTGCCAGCAGCTCCTCGGCGGCCCAGTACTTC. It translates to CASSSSAAQYF.

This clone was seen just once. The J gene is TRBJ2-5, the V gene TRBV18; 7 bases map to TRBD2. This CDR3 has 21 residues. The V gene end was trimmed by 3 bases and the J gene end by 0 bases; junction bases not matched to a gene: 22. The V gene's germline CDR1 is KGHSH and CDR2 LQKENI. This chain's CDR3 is CASSPPISPGGWWADQETQYF. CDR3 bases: TGTGCCAGCTCACCCCCGATTTCTCCGGGGGGATGGTGGGCCGACCAAGAGACCCAGTACTTC.

The CDR3 sequence is CASSQEGGMSTDTQYF. The CDR3 DNA is TGTGCCAGCAGCCAAGAAGGCGGGATGAGCACAGATACGCAGTATTTT. The rearrangement joins TRBV4-2 to TRBJ2-3, with D perhaps matching TRBD2 (6 bases). This CDR3 contains 16 residues. Germline CDR1 reads LGHNA; CDR2 reads YNFKEQ. The V and J ends lost 0 bases and 0 bases respectively, with 10 bases between them.

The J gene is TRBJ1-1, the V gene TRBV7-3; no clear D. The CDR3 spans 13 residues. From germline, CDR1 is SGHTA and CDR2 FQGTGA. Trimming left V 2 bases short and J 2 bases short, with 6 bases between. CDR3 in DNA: TGTGCCAGCAGCTTACTAGTTAACACTGAAGCTTTCTTT. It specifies CASSLLVNTEAFF.

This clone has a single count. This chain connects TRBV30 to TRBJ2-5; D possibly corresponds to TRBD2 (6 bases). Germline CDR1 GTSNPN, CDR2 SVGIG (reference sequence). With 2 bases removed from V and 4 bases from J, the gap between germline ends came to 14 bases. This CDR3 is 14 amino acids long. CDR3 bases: TGTGCCTGGAGTTTAGGTAGCGGTAGAGAGACCCAGTACTTC. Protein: CAWSLGSGRETQYF.

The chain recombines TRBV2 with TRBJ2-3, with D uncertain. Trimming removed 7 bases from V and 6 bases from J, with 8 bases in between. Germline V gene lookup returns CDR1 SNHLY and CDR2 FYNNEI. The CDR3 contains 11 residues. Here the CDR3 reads CASTSWDTQYF. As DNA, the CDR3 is TGTGCCAGCACAAGCTGGGATACGCAGTATTTT.

The CDR3 DNA reads TGTGCCAGCAGAGCCGGGACAGGGAGCTCCTATAATTCACCCCTCCACTTT. It specifies CASRAGTGSSYNSPLHF. This chain uses TRBV7-2 with TRBJ1-6, with 9 positions matching TRBD1. CDR3 size: 17 residues. Trimming took 6 bases from V and 0 from J; bases not matched to a gene: 6. CDR1 is SGHTA and CDR2 is FQGNSA in the germline V gene.